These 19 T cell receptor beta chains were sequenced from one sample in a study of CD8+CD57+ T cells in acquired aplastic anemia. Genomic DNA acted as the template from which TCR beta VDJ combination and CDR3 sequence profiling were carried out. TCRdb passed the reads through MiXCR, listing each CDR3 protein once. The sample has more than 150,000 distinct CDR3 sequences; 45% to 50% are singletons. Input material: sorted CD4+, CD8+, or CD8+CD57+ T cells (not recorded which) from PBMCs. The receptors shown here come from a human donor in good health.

The chain's CDR3 is CASSPEGTEAFF. The CDR3 nucleotides are TGTGCCAGCAGCCCGGAGGGGACTGAAGCTTTCTTT. This rearrangement joins TRBV7-3 to TRBJ1-1; weak D call: TRBD1 (5 bases). V lost 5 bases to trimming and J lost 5 bases, with 9 bases between them. From germline, CDR1 is SGHTA and CDR2 FQGTGA. This CDR3 is 12 amino acids long.

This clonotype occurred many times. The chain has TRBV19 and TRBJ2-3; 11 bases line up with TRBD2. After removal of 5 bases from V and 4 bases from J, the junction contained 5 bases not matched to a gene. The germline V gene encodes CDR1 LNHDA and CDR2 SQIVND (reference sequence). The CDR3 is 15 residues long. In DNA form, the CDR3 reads TGTGCCAGTAGTGTACTAGCGGGAGTCCCAGATACGCAGTATTTT. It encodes CASSVLAGVPDTQYF.

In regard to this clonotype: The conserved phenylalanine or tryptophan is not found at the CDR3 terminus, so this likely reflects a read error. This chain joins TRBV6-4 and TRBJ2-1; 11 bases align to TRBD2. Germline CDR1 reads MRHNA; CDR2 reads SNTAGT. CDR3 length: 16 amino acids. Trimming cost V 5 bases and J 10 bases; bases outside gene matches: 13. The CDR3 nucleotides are TGTGCCAGCAGTCTGGAGCCGGGACTAGCGGCCGGGGAGCAGTTCCTC. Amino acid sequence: CASSLEPGLAAGEQFL.

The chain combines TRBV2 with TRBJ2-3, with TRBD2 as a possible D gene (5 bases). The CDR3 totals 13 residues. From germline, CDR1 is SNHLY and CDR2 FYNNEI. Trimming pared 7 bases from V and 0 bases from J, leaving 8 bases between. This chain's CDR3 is CASIWTSTDTQYF. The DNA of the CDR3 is TGTGCCAGCATTTGGACTAGCACAGATACGCAGTATTTT.

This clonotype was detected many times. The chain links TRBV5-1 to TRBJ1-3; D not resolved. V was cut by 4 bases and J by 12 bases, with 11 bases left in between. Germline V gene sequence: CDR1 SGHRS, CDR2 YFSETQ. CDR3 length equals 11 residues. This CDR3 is CASSGTGHIYF. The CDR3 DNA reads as TGCGCCAGCAGCGGAACCGGGCACATATATTTT.

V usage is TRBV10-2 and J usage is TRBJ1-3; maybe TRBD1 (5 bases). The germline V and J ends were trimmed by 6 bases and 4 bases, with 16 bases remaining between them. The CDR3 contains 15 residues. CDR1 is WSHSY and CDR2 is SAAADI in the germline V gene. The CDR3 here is CASRGTGAGGNTIYF. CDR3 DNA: TGCGCCAGCAGAGGAACAGGAGCGGGCGGAAACACCATATATTTT.

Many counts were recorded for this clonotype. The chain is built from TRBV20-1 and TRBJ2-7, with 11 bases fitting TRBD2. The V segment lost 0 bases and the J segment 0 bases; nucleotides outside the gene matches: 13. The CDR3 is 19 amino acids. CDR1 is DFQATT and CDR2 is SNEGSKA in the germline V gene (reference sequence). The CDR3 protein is CSAREGDRKTSGSSYEQYF. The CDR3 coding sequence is TGCAGTGCTAGAGAGGGGGACAGAAAAACTAGCGGGAGCTCCTACGAGCAGTACTTC.

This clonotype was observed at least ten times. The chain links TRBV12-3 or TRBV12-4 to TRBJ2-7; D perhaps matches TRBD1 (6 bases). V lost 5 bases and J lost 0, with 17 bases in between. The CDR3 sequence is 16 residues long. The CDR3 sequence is CASSPRDRSSSYEQYF. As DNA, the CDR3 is TGTGCCAGCAGTCCCCGTGACAGGTCCAGCTCCTACGAGCAGTACTTC.

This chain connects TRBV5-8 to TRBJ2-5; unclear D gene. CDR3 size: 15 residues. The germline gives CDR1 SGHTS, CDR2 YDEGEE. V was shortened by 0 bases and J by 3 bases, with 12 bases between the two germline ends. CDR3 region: CASSLEGRKKETQYF. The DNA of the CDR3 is TGTGCCAGCAGCTTGGAGGGAAGAAAAAAAGAGACCCAGTACTTC.

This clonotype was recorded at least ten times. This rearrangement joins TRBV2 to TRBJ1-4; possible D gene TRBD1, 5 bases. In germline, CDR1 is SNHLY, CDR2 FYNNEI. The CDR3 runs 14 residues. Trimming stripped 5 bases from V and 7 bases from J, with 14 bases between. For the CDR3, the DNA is TGTGCCAGCAGTCCCATTGCGGGGGGTGAAAAACTGTTTTTT. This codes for CASSPIAGGEKLFF.

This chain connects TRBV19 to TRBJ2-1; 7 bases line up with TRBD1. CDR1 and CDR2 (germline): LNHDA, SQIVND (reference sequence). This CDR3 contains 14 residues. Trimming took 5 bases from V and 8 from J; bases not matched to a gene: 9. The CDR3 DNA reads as TGTGCCAGTAGTCCTCCCGGACAGGTGGATGAGCAGTTCTTC. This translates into CASSPPGQVDEQFF.

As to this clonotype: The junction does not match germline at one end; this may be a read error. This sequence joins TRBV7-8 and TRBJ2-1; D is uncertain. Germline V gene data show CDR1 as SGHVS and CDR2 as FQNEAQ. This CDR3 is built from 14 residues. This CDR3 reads CASRPPTAYNAQFF. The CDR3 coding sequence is TGTGCCAGCAGGCCCCCCACAGCCTACAATGCGCAGTTCTTC. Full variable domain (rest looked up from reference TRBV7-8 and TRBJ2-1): GAGVSQSPRYKVAKRGQDVALRCDPISGHVSLFWYQQALGQGPEFLTYFQNEAQLDKSGLPSDRFFAERPEGSVSTLKIQRTQQEDSAVYLCASRPPTAYNAQFFGPGTRLTVL.

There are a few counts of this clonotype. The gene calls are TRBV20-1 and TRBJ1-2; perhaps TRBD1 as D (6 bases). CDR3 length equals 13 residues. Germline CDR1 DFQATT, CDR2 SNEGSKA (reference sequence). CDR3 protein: CSPPGVGLYGYTF. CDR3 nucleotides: TGCAGCCCCCCAGGGGTAGGACTCTATGGCTACACCTTC.

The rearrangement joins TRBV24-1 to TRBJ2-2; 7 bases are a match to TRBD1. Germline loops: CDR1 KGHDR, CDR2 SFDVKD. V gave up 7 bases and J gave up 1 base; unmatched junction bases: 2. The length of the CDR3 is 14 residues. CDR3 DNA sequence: TGTGCCACCAGGGGACAGTTGAACACCGGGGAGCTGTTTTTT. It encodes CATRGQLNTGELFF.

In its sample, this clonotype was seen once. CDR3 amino acids: CSARDRPANYGYTF. The CDR3 DNA reads TGCAGTGCTAGAGATCGACCAGCGAACTATGGCTACACCTTC. The rearrangement links TRBV20-1 to TRBJ1-2; no clear D gene. From germline, CDR1 is DFQATT and CDR2 SNEGSKA (reference sequence). The CDR3 length is 14 residues. V was trimmed by 0 bases and J by 2 bases, leaving 10 bases between them.

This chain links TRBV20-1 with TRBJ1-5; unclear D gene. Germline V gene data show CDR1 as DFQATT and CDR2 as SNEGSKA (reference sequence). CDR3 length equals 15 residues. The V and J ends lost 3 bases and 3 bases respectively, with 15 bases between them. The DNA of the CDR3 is TGCAGTGCTAGTCCACAAGGTCGGGACAATCAGCCCCAGCATTTT. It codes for CSASPQGRDNQPQHF.

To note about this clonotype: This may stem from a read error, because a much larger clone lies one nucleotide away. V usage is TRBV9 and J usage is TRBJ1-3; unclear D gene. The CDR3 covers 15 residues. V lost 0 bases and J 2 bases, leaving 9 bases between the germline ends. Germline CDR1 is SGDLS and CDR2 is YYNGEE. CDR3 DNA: TGTGCCAGCAGCGTAGCGGGAAACCCTGGAAACACCATATATTTT. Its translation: CASSVAGNPGNTIYF. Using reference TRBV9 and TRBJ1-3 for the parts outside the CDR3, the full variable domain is DSGVTQTPKHLITATGQRVTLRCSPRSGDLSVYWYQQSLDQGLQFLIQYYNGEERAKGNILERFSAQQFPDLHSELNLSSLELGDSALYFCASSVAGNPGNTIYFGEGSWLTVV.

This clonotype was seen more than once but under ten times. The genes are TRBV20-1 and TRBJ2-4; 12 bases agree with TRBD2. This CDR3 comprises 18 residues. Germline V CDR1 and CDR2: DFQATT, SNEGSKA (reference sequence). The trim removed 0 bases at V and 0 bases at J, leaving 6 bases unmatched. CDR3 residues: CSARDLGLAGLAKNIQYF. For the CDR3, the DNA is TGCAGTGCTAGAGATTTAGGACTAGCGGGGCTAGCCAAAAACATTCAGTACTTC.

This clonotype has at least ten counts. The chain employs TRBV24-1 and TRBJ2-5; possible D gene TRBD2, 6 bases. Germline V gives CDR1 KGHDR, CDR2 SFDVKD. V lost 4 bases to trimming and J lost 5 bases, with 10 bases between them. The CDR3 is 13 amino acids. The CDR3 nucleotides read TGTGCCACCAGTGACGGGAGTGACGAGACCCAGTACTTC. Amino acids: CATSDGSDETQYF.